Presented here are 16 T cell receptor beta chains from one specimen sequenced in a study of T cell responses to AZD1222 COVID-19 vaccine. Assay: immunoSEQ multiplex PCR; the TCRdb copy retains only in-frame clones and omits some. The sample holds more than 100,000 clones; more than 85% are singletons and the top ten take approximately 2%. The material sequenced was peripheral blood, taken 28 days after the second AZD1222 dose. These receptors all stem from an adult who received the AZD1222 COVID-19 vaccine.

V and J are TRBV30 and TRBJ2-1; D possibly corresponds to TRBD2 (7 bases). This CDR3 contains 12 residues. Trimming took 7 bases from V and 9 from J, leaving 16 bases between them. Germline V gene sequence: CDR1 GTSNPN, CDR2 SVGIG (reference sequence). CDR3 coding DNA: TGTGCCTCTTCTACAGGGAGGGGTGAGCAGTTCTTC. Translating it yields CASSTGRGEQFF.

The chain links TRBV5-1 to TRBJ2-1, with D tentatively TRBD2 (6 bases). This CDR3 spans 15 amino acids. Trimming removed 0 bases at V and 8 bases at J, with 15 bases between. Germline loops: CDR1 SGHRS, CDR2 YFSETQ. CDR3 residues: CASSLGGSSSDEQFF. CDR3 bases: TGCGCCAGCAGCTTGGGAGGGTCATCTAGCGATGAGCAGTTCTTC.

The chain recombines TRBV7-9 with TRBJ1-1; D may be TRBD1 (6 bases). Germline lookup yields CDR1 SEHNR and CDR2 FQNEAQ (reference sequence). Trimming shortened V by 5 bases and J by 5 bases, and 12 bases separated the two germline ends. The CDR3 has 13 residues. The CDR3 region is CASSTPTGTEAFF. CDR3 nucleotides: TGTGCCAGCAGCACCCCTACAGGGACTGAAGCTTTCTTT.

This clone came up once. The chain is built from TRBV7-9 and TRBJ1-1, with TRBD1 matching 8 bases. Germline V lookup: CDR1 SEHNR, CDR2 FQNEAQ (reference sequence). With 5 bases clipped from V and 9 bases from J, the junction kept 5 bases outside the gene matches. This CDR3 is 12 amino acids long. The CDR3: CASSRGQEQAFF. The CDR3 bases are TGTGCCAGCAGCCGGGGACAGGAACAAGCTTTCTTT.

The gene calls are TRBV28 and TRBJ1-5, with 8 bases lining up with TRBD1. CDR3 length: 15 amino acids. The trim removed 6 bases at V and 6 bases at J, leaving 10 bases unmatched. Per germline, CDR1 MDHEN and CDR2 SYDVKM. The CDR3 DNA follows: TGTGCCAGCAGCTCCGGACAGGGTAATCCTCAGCCCCAGCATTTT. Amino acids: CASSSGQGNPQPQHF.

This clone was recorded at least ten times. The rearrangement uses TRBV30 and TRBJ1-2; no firm D call. This CDR3 is built from 11 residues. Germline V gene data show CDR1 as GTSNPN and CDR2 as SVGIG (reference sequence). Trimming removed 4 bases from V and 7 bases from J, with 10 bases in between. Here the CDR3 DNA reads TGTGCCTGGACCGTCGCAGGTGGCTACACCTTC. This translates into CAWTVAGGYTF.

The chain couples TRBV19 to TRBJ1-1, with 8 bases identical to TRBD1. Germline V gene data show CDR1 as LNHDA and CDR2 as SQIVND (reference sequence). CDR3 length: 13 amino acids. V gave up 5 bases and J gave up 11 bases; unmatched junction bases: 10. In nucleotides, the CDR3 is TGTGCCAGTAGTTCACAGGGGGGGCGACTCGCTTTCTTT. This codes for CASSSQGGRLAFF. Full variable domain (outside the CDR3, taken from reference TRBV19 and TRBJ1-1): DGGITQSPKYLFRKEGQNVTLSCEQNLNHDAMYWYRQDPGQGLRLIYYSQIVNDFQKGDIAEGYSVSREKKESFPLTVTSAQKNPTAFYLCASSSQGGRLAFFGQGTRLTVV.

Regarding this clone: At one end, the junction sequence differs from germline, possibly due to a read error. The chain recombines TRBV7-7 with TRBJ2-2; possible D gene TRBD1, 6 bases. CDR3 length equals 14 residues. In germline, CDR1 is SSHAT, CDR2 FNYEAQ (reference sequence). The CDR3, as DNA: TGTGCTAGCAGCCCGGACAGGAACACCGGGGAGCTGTTTTTT. It yields the protein CASSPDRNTGELFF.

The chain employs TRBV5-1 and TRBJ1-5; D gene ambiguous. Germline V gene data show CDR1 as SGHRS and CDR2 as YFSETQ. Trimming took off 0 bases at V and 1 base at J, with 11 bases between the two ends. There are 16 residues in the CDR3. The CDR3 reads CASSLARVGSNQPQHF. The CDR3 DNA reads TGCGCCAGCAGCTTGGCCCGGGTGGGCAGCAATCAGCCCCAGCATTTT.

This chain connects TRBV5-1 to TRBJ2-5; a possible D gene is TRBD1 (5 bases). The CDR3 loop spans 12 amino acids. The ends were cut back, 5 bases at V and 5 bases at J, with 10 bases in the middle. Germline assignment: CDR1 SGHRS and CDR2 YFSETQ. Written as DNA, the CDR3 is TGCGCCAGCAGGGAACAGGTTGAGACCCAGTACTTC. Protein sequence: CASREQVETQYF.

The V call is TRBV3-1 (or the pseudogene TRBV3-2), the J call TRBJ1-5; D may be TRBD1 (5 bases). The V end was cut by 2 bases, the J end by 0 bases, with 11 bases between. Germline V gives CDR1 LGHDT, CDR2 YNNKEL (reference sequence). This CDR3 is built from 16 residues. CDR3 DNA: TGTGCCAGCAGCCAACGGGGCATATATAGCAATCAGCCCCAGCATTTT. Protein sequence: CASSQRGIYSNQPQHF.

The rearrangement joins TRBV7-3 to TRBJ1-1, with 7 bases that match TRBD1. Germline V lookup: CDR1 SGHTA, CDR2 FQGTGA. The ends lost 0 bases at V and 1 base at J; junction bases unmatched: 8. The CDR3 sequence is 17 residues long. The CDR3 sequence: CASSLTERGLGNTEAFF. The DNA of the CDR3 is TGTGCCAGCAGCTTAACTGAGAGGGGGCTAGGGAACACTGAAGCTTTCTTT.

This clone was recorded many times. The rearrangement links TRBV7-9 to TRBJ2-1; 12 bases align to TRBD2. The CDR3 has 19 amino acids. Germline V gene lookup returns CDR1 SEHNR and CDR2 FQNEAQ (reference sequence). The trim removed 3 bases at V and 6 bases at J, leaving 15 bases unmatched. The chain's CDR3 is CASSFFRLAGGPGSNEQFF. CDR3 bases: TGTGCCAGCAGCTTTTTTAGGCTAGCGGGAGGGCCGGGATCCAATGAGCAGTTCTTC. The variable domain in full, with the rest retrieved from reference TRBV7-9 and TRBJ2-1, is DTGVSQNPRHKITKRGQNVTFRCDPISEHNRLYWYRQTLGQGPEFLTYFQNEAQLEKSRLLSDRFSAERPKGSFSTLEIQRTEQGDSAMYLCASSFFRLAGGPGSNEQFFGPGTRLTVL.

In nucleotides, the CDR3 is TGTGCTAGTGGGCGGACAGGGCCGAACACTGAAGCTTTCTTT. Translation: CASGRTGPNTEAFF. V is TRBV12-5 and J is TRBJ1-1; 8 bases agree with TRBD1. J lost 1 base, V lost 6 bases, and 4 bases had no gene match. Germline assignment: CDR1 LGHNT and CDR2 FRNRAP. This CDR3 has 14 residues.

The DNA for the CDR3 is TGCGCCAGCAGCCGTGGTGGGGTGGGGGGAGAGCAGTACTTC. Amino acids: CASSRGGVGGEQYF. The V and J genes are TRBV4-1 and TRBJ2-7; D is perhaps TRBD2 (6 bases). The germline V gene encodes CDR1 MGHRA and CDR2 YSYEKL. The CDR3 sequence is 14 residues long. V lost 4 bases and J 7 bases, leaving 17 bases between the germline ends.

V is TRBV4-3 and J is TRBJ2-3; no reliable D call. V lost 4 bases and J lost 4, with 9 bases in between. The germline V gene encodes CDR1 LGHNA and CDR2 YSLEER. The CDR3 totals 13 residues. DNA for the CDR3: TGCGCCAGCAGCCCGCGAGCTCCAGATACGCAGTATTTT. Residues: CASSPRAPDTQYF.